A selection of T cell receptor beta chains follows, all from one sample in a study of blood T cell repertoires in COVID-19. The table came from immunoSEQ multiplex PCR; TCRdb's copy has only in-frame clones and leaves some out. The data contain about 170,000 clones, around 85% of them singletons. What was sequenced was peripheral blood. The receptors shown here come from a woman aged 55-70 years with COVID-19, enrolled during active disease. Both conserved end residues are part of each CDR3. The D gene is left open where the match is weak. Expanded clones get a size class; other rows say once, few or many, or leave the size out.

.	TRBJ1-3	TRBD1	TRBV6-6	TGTGCCAGCAGCCGAGCCGGGACAGGGGCGATCGTCTCTGGAAACACCATATATTTT	CASSRAGTGAIVSGNTIYF
few	TRBJ1-6	.	TRBV6-5	TGTGCCAGCAGGTCTACGGGTAATTCACCCCTCCACTTT	CASRSTGNSPLHF
.	TRBJ1-1	.	TRBV12-3/TRBV12-4	TGTGCCAGCAGTCTATATGGTTCTGAAGCTTTCTTT	CASSLYGSEAFF
.	TRBJ2-1	TRBD2	TRBV5-4	TGTGCCAGCAGCCCTCCTAGCGGGAGCTCCTACAATGAGCAGTTCTTC	CASSPPSGSSYNEQFF
.	TRBJ2-7	TRBD1	TRBV11-3	TGTGCCAGCAGCCCGGGACAGAGGGTTAACGAGCAGTACTTC	CASSPGQRVNEQYF
.	TRBJ2-3	TRBD2	TRBV28	TGTGCCAGCAGTTCGACTAGCGGGAGCGGAGATACGCAGTATTTT	CASSSTSGSGDTQYF
.	TRBJ2-2	.	TRBV19	TGTGCCAGTAGTATTAGTGCCAGGGGATACACCGGGGAGCTGTTTTTT	CASSISARGYTGELFF
.	TRBJ2-6	TRBD1	TRBV19	TGTGCCAGTAGGGGACAGGCGCGCTCTGGGGCCAACGTCCTGACTTTC	CASRGQARSGANVLTF
.	TRBJ2-1	TRBD2	TRBV7-9	TGTGCCAGCAGCTTAGTACCGGGACTAGTCAATGAGCAGTTCTTC	CASSLVPGLVNEQFF
.	TRBJ2-7	TRBD2	TRBV5-1	TGCGCCAGCAGGCGGACTAGCGGGTCATCCTACGAGCAGTACTTC	CASRRTSGSSYEQYF
.	TRBJ1-1	.	TRBV10-2	TGCGCCAGCAGTAACCGGTACACTGAAGCTTTCTTT	CASSNRYTEAFF
.	TRBJ2-4	TRBD1	TRBV28	TGTGCCAGCAGTTCCTCAACCCAGGGGGCGGACATTCAGTACTTC	CASSSSTQGADIQYF
few	TRBJ1-5	TRBD1	TRBV19	TGTGCCAGTAGTCCCGGGACAGGACTTCATCAGCCCCAGCATTTT	CASSPGTGLHQPQHF
.	TRBJ1-1	.	TRBV11-1	TGTGCCAGCAGCTTAGCCGTAGTGAACACTGAAGCTTTCTTT	CASSLAVVNTEAFF
.	TRBJ2-5	.	TRBV21-1	TGTGCCAGGGAGGTAGCGGAAGAGACCCAGTACTTC	CAREVAEETQYF
medium-sized	TRBJ1-1	.	TRBV4-3	TGCGCCAGCAGCCTAAGCACAGGATCGAACACTGAAGCTTTCTTT	CASSLSTGSNTEAFF
.	TRBJ2-1	TRBD2	TRBV5-1	TGCGCCAGCAGCTCCTGGCCGGGACTAGCGTCCTACAATGAGCAGTTCTTC	CASSSWPGLASYNEQFF
once	TRBJ2-7	TRBD1	TRBV19	TGTGCCAGTACGCAAGGGACAGGGAGAGTGAACAACGAGCAGTACTTC	CASTQGTGRVNNEQYF
once	TRBJ2-3	.	TRBV7-5	TGTGCCAGAAAGGGGGTTCGAGATACGCAGTATTTT	CARKGVRDTQYF
.	TRBJ2-7	TRBD2	TRBV28	TGTGCCAGCAGGGGCTCTAGCGGGAGTCCCTACGAGCAGTACTTC	CASRGSSGSPYEQYF
.	TRBJ2-7	TRBD2	TRBV19	TGTGCCGTACCGGGACTAGCGGGAGGATCCTACGAGCAGTACTTC	CAVPGLAGGSYEQYF
.	TRBJ2-1	.	TRBV6-2/TRBV6-3	TGTGCCAGCAGCCCGGACAGAGGCATTTACAATGAGCAGTTCTTC	CASSPDRGIYNEQFF
.	TRBJ2-7	TRBD1	TRBV19	TGTGCCAGTAGGCGAGGGGGCGAAGAGCAGTACTTC	CASRRGGEEQYF
.	TRBJ2-1	TRBD2	TRBV11-3	TGTGCCAGCAGCTCCTCGACTAGCGGCGGCTCCTACAATGAGCAGTTCTTC	CASSSSTSGGSYNEQFF
once	TRBJ2-7	TRBD1	TRBV4-1	TGCGCCAGCAGCCCATTTAACCAGGGGGCTCATCCCTACGAGCAGTACTTC	CASSPFNQGAHPYEQYF
.	TRBJ2-3	TRBD2	TRBV7-3	TGTGCCAGCAGCGAAGGTAGCGGGAGGGCTGAAAATACGCAGTATTTT	CASSEGSGRAENTQYF
.	TRBJ1-1	.	TRBV28	TGTGCCAGCGGCAGATCAAACACTGAAGCTTTCTTT	CASGRSNTEAFF
.	TRBJ1-1	.	TRBV27	TGTGCCAGCAGTTTGTTCGGGGCGGGAAGCACTGAAGCTTTCTTT	CASSLFGAGSTEAFF
.	TRBJ1-2	.	TRBV27	TGTGCCAGCAGGGGTCCTTCGGCAGGAGGCTACACCTTC	CASRGPSAGGYTF
.	TRBJ1-6	.	TRBV4-3	TGCGCCAGCAGCCAAGTCACCCAGGGTGATTCACCCCTCCACTTT	CASSQVTQGDSPLHF
many	TRBJ1-2	TRBD1	TRBV2	TGTGCCAGCAGCCAAGCCCCAGGGGGCAGCTATGGCTACACCTTC	CASSQAPGGSYGYTF
.	TRBJ2-1	.	TRBV11-2	TGTGCCAGCAGCGCCTCCATTCAGAATGAGCAGTTCTTC	CASSASIQNEQFF
.	TRBJ2-2	.	TRBV27	TGTGCCAGCAGTTTACGGGGAGGGGAGCTGTTTTTT	CASSLRGGELFF
once	TRBJ2-3	.	TRBV7-2	TGTGCCAGCAGCTTAAAGAGTTACACAGATACGCAGTATTTT	CASSLKSYTDTQYF
.	TRBJ1-2	.	TRBV7-8	TGTGCCAGCAGCTTAGCGATACAGAACTATGGCTACACCTTC	CASSLAIQNYGYTF
.	TRBJ2-7	TRBD2	TRBV30	TGTGCCTGGAGTGAAAAAGCGGGAGTTTTTTTCGAGCAGTACTTC	CAWSEKAGVFFEQYF
.	TRBJ1-2	.	TRBV25-1	TGTGCCAGCAGTGAATCCGGGGATGGCTACACCTTC	CASSESGDGYTF
.	TRBJ1-4	TRBD1	TRBV6-5	TGTGCCAGCAGTTGGGACAGGCAAAATGAAAAACTGTTTTTT	CASSWDRQNEKLFF
once	TRBJ1-4	.	TRBV12-3/TRBV12-4	TGTGCCAGCAGCCCTTCAGGGTTTGAAAAACTGTTTTTT	CASSPSGFEKLFF
.	TRBJ2-7	.	TRBV4-1	TGCGCCAGCAGCCAAGCCGACGAGCAGTACTTC	CASSQADEQYF
few	TRBJ2-1	.	TRBV28	TGTGCCAGCAGTCTAACAGGGTGGCGTGAGCAGTTCTTC	CASSLTGWREQFF
.	TRBJ2-4	TRBD1	TRBV19	TGTGCCAGTAGTATAGGAAGACAGGGGTTACGGAACATTCAGTACTTC	CASSIGRQGLRNIQYF
.	TRBJ1-5	TRBD1	TRBV28	TGTGCCAGCAGTTTGTATGTGGGGACAGGGAATCAGCCCCAGCATTTT	CASSLYVGTGNQPQHF
.	TRBJ2-7	TRBD1	TRBV19	TGTGCCAGTACTGGGGATCAGGGGGTAAAGCAGTACTTC	CASTGDQGVKQYF
.	TRBJ1-4	.	TRBV5-1	TGCGCCAGCAGCTTGGCCGGACACACAACTAATGAAAAACTGTTTTTT	CASSLAGHTTNEKLFF
once	TRBJ1-5	.	TRBV10-3	TGTGCCATCAGTGAGGTAAATCAGCCCCAGCATTTT	CAISEVNQPQHF
.	TRBJ1-1	.	TRBV9	TGTGCCAGCAGCGCCCCCCGTGAGAGGTTGGGGAACACTGAAGCTTTCTTT	CASSAPRERLGNTEAFF
.	TRBJ2-7	TRBD2	TRBV27	TGTGCCAGCAGTCCGAACAGCGGGAGGTCACCCTACGAGCAGTACTTC	CASSPNSGRSPYEQYF
.	TRBJ2-3	.	TRBV19	TGTGCCAGTAGTATAACAGGCACAGATACGCAGTATTTT	CASSITGTDTQYF
.	TRBJ1-5	.	TRBV15	TGTGCCACCAGTATACAGTTGGGCAATCAGCCCCAGCATTTT	CATSIQLGNQPQHF
.	TRBJ2-1	.	TRBV30	TGTGCCTGGAGTGTACGGGGGAGGCTCTACAATGAGCAGTTCTTC	CAWSVRGRLYNEQFF
.	TRBJ1-1	.	TRBV4-3	TGCGCCAGCAGCCGACAGACAGATACGGGTGAAGCTTTCTTT	CASSRQTDTGEAFF
.	TRBJ2-7	TRBD2	TRBV9	TGTGCCAGCAGTCCCTCGACTAGCGCACCCTACGAGCAGTACTTC	CASSPSTSAPYEQYF
once	TRBJ1-5	.	TRBV7-9	TGTGCCAGCAGCTTCGGCACCCTCGGGAATCAGCCCCAGCATTTT	CASSFGTLGNQPQHF
.	TRBJ2-7	.	TRBV10-2	TGCGCCAGCAGTTCAAGGACAGCCGGGACCTATCGTGAGCAGTACTTC	CASSSRTAGTYREQYF
.	TRBJ1-3	.	TRBV12-3/TRBV12-4	TGTGCCAGCAGCCTCTATAGAAACACCATATATTTT	CASSLYRNTIYF
.	TRBJ2-7	.	TRBV11-2	TGTGCCAGCAGCACACCAGAGGGGCGCGGGGAGAATATCTACGAGCAGTACTTC	CASSTPEGRGENIYEQYF
.	TRBJ1-4	TRBD1	TRBV5-1	TGCGCCAGCAGCCGCGGACAGGGTAGCGAAAAACTGTTTTTT	CASSRGQGSEKLFF
.	TRBJ2-5	TRBD2	TRBV5-4	TGTGCCAGCAGCGCGACTAGCGGGAGCCAAGAGACCCAGTACTTC	CASSATSGSQETQYF